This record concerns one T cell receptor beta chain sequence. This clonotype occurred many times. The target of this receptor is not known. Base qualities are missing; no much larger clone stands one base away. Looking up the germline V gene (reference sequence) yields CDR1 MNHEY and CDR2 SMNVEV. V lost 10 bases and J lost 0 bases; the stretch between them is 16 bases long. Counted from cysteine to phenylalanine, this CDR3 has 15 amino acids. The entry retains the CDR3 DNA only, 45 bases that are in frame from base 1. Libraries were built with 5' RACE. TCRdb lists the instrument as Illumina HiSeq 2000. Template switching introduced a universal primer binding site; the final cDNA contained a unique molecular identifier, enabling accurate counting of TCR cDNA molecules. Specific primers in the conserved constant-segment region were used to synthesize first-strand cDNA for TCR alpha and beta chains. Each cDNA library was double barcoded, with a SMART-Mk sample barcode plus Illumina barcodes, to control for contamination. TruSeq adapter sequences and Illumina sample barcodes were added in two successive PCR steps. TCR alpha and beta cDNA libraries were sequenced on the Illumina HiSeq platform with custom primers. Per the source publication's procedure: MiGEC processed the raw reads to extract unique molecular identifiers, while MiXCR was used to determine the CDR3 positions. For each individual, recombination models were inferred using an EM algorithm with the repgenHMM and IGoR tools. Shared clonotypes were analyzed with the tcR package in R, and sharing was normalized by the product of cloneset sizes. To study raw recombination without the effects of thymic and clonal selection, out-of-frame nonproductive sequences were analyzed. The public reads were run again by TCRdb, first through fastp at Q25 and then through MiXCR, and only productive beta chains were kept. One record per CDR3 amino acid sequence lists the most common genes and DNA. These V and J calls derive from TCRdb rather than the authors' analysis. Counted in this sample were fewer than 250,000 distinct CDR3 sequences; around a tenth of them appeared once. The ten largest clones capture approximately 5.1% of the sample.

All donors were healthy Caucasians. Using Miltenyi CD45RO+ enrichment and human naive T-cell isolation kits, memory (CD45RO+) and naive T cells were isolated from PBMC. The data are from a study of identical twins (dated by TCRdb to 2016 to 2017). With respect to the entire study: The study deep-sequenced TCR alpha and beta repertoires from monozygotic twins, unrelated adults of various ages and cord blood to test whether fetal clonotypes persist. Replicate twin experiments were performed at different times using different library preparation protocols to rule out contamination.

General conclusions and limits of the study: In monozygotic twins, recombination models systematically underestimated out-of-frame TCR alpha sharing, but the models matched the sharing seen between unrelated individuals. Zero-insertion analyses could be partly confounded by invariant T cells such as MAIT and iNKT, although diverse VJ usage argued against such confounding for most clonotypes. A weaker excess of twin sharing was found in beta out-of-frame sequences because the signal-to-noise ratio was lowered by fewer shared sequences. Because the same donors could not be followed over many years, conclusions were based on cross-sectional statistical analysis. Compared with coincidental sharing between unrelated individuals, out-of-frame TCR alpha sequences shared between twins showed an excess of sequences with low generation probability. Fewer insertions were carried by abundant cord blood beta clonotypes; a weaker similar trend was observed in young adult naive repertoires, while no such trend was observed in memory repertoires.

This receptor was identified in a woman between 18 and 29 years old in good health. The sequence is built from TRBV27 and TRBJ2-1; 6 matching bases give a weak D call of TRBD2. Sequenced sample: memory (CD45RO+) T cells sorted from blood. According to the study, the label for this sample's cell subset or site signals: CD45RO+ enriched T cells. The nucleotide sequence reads TGTGCCACCAGGGAGGAGAGTAGCTCCTACAATGAGCAGTTCTTC. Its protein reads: CATREESSSYNEQFF.